This T cell receptor beta chain was sequenced in a study of blood T cell repertoires in COVID-19 (dated by TCRdb to the early 2020s). Looking at the study overall: Samples covering the acute and convalescent phases of COVID-19 were provided by collaborators in the United States, Italy and Spain. The repertoires were made available in a free public database intended to serve as a resource for research on the immune response to SARS-CoV-2. Deeply sampled blood TCRbeta repertoires from subjects exposed to, actively infected with, or recovered from COVID-19 were included in the dataset. Where available, HLA class I and class II types were obtained from metadata supplied by the sample provider rather than from assay-based typing. Sample metadata almost always included a de-identified subject ID, COVID-19 status, age in years and sex. The prospective study material was composed of cDNA or gDNA derived from T cells, B-cell-depleted T cells, or PBMCs. Samples were obtained from the ongoing ImmuneRACE study (first 160 participants) and from some 1,200 subjects provided by 6 global collaborators. What the authors observed across the whole study: The quantity of clinical and demographic metadata differed by source and by participant and was supplied without curation.

TCRbeta CDR3 regions were amplified from genomic DNA by means of the immunoSEQ Assay, a bias-controlled multiplex PCR. In the authors' own workflow: Nucleated cell counts per sample were estimated from amplification of reference gene primers within the assay. To quantify the absolute abundance of each unique TCRbeta CDR3 rearrangement, sequence reads were collapsed and filtered. For each sample, productive Simpson clonality was calculated as the square root of Simpson's diversity index across productive rearrangements. As stored in TCRdb, this immuneACCESS dataset retains in-frame rearrangements with V and J assigned. A fraction of the clones does not appear; measured against another copy, unresolved V genes explain less than half of the discrepancy, and the remainder lacks a known reason. V, J and clone size reflect that table, while D and trimming were determined from the DNA. For this sample the table gives a few hundred thousand clones, of which about 85% were detected only once. The top ten clones comprise approximately 18% of the sample.

A single count supports this clone. The clone's antigen remains unknown. Base qualities are not at hand, and no much larger clone is one base apart. In the prospective study, participants were 18 to 89 years old, resided in about two dozen geographic areas of the United States, and were enrolled through a virtual design. In the prospective study, cohorts were assigned on the basis of participant-reported clinical history obtained from a screening survey and a study questionnaire. Recovered participants in ImmuneRACE Cohort 3 were defined as having two consecutive negative NP/OP PCR tests, clearance from a healthcare professional, or resolution of symptoms. In the prospective study, whole blood, serum and a nasopharyngeal or oropharyngeal swab were collected from each participant by mobile phlebotomists. Participants in the prospective study had the option to provide additional blood draws and questionnaires over a 2-month period. Before DNA extraction, prospective study blood samples were shipped either frozen or at room temperature.

The specimen sequenced was PBMCs or T cells enriched from blood (not recorded which). This receptor was taken from a man aged 40-49 years who had recovered from COVID-19.

CDR3 reads: CAISDPSPLAGVKFYGELFF. The DNA sequence is given as TGTGCCATCAGTGACCCCTCCCCACTAGCGGGAGTCAAATTCTACGGGGAGCTGTTTTTT. The sequence joins TRBV10-3 to TRBJ2-2, with 11 junctional bases fitting TRBD2. Compared with germline, V lacks 3 bases and J lacks 7 bases; bases without a gene match: 19. Including cysteine and phenylalanine, the CDR3 has 20 amino acids. Only CDR3 DNA is held: 60 bases, read in frame from base 1. Via the germline V gene, CDR1 is ENHRY and CDR2 SYGVKD.